The present T cell receptor beta chain was sequenced within a study of molecular identifiers for immune sequencing clone quantification (dated by TCRdb to between 2017 and 2018). Some background on the complete study: In a replicate experiment, RNA from around 20,000 or 100,000 naive CD8 T cells was split into five aliquots, four of which were sequenced. The study was a methods study using CD8 T cells to benchmark molecular-identifier clustering-based TCR repertoire sequencing (MIDCIRS) and TCR RNA copy counting.

V sheds 1 base and J sheds 7 bases, leaving 14 bases between their ends. The CDR3, from cysteine to phenylalanine, totals 14 residues. The sequence is cut down to CDR3 DNA, 42 bases in frame from base 1. For CDR1 and CDR2, the germline V gene (reference sequence) lists PRHDT and FYEKMQ. This clonotype was recorded many times. Its antigen has not been determined. Per-base qualities were not stored, and no clone one base away is much larger. Naive CD8 T cell libraries were made from 20,000 to 1,000,000 sorted cells using 10%, 30% or 50% of purified RNA. Naive CD8 T cells were FACS-sorted as CD8+CD4-CCR7+CD45RA+ on a BD FACSAria II into RLT Plus buffer. To test detection sensitivity, Jurkat RNA equal to ten TCR copies was added to samples of about 20,000-1,100,000 naive CD8 T cells. Enrichment of CD8 T cells was done with RosetteSep CD8+ T Cell Enrichment Cocktail plus Ficoll-Paque, and ACK red cell lysis came afterward.

Library creation used PCR. For sequencing, an Illumina HiSeq 4000 was employed. Bulk TCR libraries were generated as previously described, with the TCR primers listed in Table S5 used. Total RNA was purified with the Qiagen AllPrep DNA/RNA kit. Before analysis, reads from multiple sequencing runs of one library were combined. As for the original processing: Reads were retained only if the reads had an exact TCR constant sequence, and the retained reads were trimmed to 150 nt and grouped according to their 12-nt molecular barcodes. Reads inside each barcode group were sub-clustered using a 15% Levenshtein threshold, and a quality-weighted consensus sequence was constructed for each RNA molecule. Non-functional sequences were excluded, and lower-count sequences lying one edit away from another sequence were also excluded. On the basis of fitting two negative binomial distributions, barcode sub-clusters with fewer than 20% of the maximum read count were discarded. TCRdb reanalyzed the raw reads on its own, using fastp at Q25 for trimming and MiXCR for clone calling, and kept in-frame beta chains. CDR3 protein sequences are deduplicated, and each keeps its most common genes and DNA. TCRdb, not the authors, supplied the V and J calls. For this sample the table gives roughly 90,000 distinct CDR3 sequences, of which 15% to 20% were detected only once. The biggest ten clones account for around 0.88% of the sample.

Study-wide findings and limitations: Identical TCR molecules sharing a barcode could cause highly expanded clone sizes to be underestimated. When barcode sub-clustering was not used, chimeric consensus sequences inflated TCR diversity, with chimeras reaching as high as 47%. Clones above 20 RNA copies held over 97% of molecules in CMV-specific effector cells but under 1% in naive cells. A single cell's worth of spiked-in Jurkat TCR RNA was reported detectable even among one million naive CD8 T cells. Modeling estimated 2.5 to 3.5 recovered TCR RNA copies per cell, compared with about ten by digital PCR, which implies 30% to 35% capture efficiency. The naive libraries included spiked-in Jurkat TCR RNA (more than nine copies' worth), and this Jurkat TCR RNA is not part of the donor repertoire.

The sequenced sample consisted of naive CD8+ T cells from blood, with Jurkat cell RNA spiked in. The cell subset or site tag for this specimen amounts to: FACS-sorted CD8+CD4-CCR7+CD45RA+ naive T cells. This receptor chain uses TRBV13 and TRBJ2-7, with a weak D call of TRBD1 (6 bases match). The sequence was collected from a human donor in good health. Some libraries in this study had Jurkat cell RNA spiked in. CDR3 reads: CASSLAGHSEEQYF. The nucleotides are TGTGCCAGCAGCTTAGCGGGACACTCGGAGGAGCAGTACTTC.